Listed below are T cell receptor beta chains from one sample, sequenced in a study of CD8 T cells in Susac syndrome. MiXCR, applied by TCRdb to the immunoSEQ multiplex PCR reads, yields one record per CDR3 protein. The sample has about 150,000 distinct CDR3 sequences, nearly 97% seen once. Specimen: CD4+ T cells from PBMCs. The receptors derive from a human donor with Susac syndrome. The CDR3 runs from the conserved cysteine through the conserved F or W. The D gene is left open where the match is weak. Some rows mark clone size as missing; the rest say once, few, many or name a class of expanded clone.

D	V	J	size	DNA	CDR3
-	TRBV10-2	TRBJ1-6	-	TGCGCCAGCAGTGATAGGAATTCACCCCTCCACTTT	CASSDRNSPLHF
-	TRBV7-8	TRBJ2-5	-	TGTGCCAGCCAAATCGGTCGGCGGATCCAAGAGACCCAGTACTTC	CASQIGRRIQETQYF
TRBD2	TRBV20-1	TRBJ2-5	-	TGCAGGAGTCTAGCGGGAGAGACCCAGTACTTC	CRSLAGETQYF
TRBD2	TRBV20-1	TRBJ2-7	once	TGCAGTGCTAGTGGTGCGGGAGGGCCTGGGTACGAGCAGTACTTC	CSASGAGGPGYEQYF
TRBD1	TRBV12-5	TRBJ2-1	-	TGTGCTAGTGGACGGGACAGATACAATGAGCAGTTCTTC	CASGRDRYNEQFF
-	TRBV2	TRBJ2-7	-	TGTGCCAGCCAAGACATCTTTAGCTACGAGCAGTACTTC	CASQDIFSYEQYF
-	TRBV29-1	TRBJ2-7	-	TGCAGCGTCGCTGCTAGCACAGGGATGGCCTACGAGCAGTACTTC	CSVAASTGMAYEQYF
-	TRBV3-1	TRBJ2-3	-	TGTGCCAGCAGCCAAGGCGGGACCGGGTCCGATACGCAGTATTTT	CASSQGGTGSDTQYF
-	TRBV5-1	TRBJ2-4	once	TGCGCCAGCAGCTATGACGGAAACATTCAGTACTTC	CASSYDGNIQYF
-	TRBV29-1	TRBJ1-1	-	TGCAGCGTTGAACAGGGGTTTGGTGGGGAGTACACTGAAGCTTTCTTT	CSVEQGFGGEYTEAFF
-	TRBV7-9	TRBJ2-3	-	TGTGCCAGCAGCCTCCTCGGAGGGTACTCTACCACAGATACGCAGTATTTT	CASSLLGGYSTTDTQYF
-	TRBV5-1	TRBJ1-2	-	TGCGCCAGCAGCTTGGCCTTACGGACTTTGGTTCCCCCGTTCCATGGCTACACCTTC	CASSLALRTLVPPFHGYTF
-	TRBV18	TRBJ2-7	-	TGTGCCAGCTCACCACCCGGGGGCAGGGGAGACTACGAGCAGTACTTC	CASSPPGGRGDYEQYF
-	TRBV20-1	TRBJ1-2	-	TGCAGTGCTAGAGATCGAGGGAAGAACTATGGCTACACCTTC	CSARDRGKNYGYTF
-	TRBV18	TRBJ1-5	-	TGTGCCAGCTCACCACCGCTGGGGCGCGGCAATCAGCCCCAGCATTTT	CASSPPLGRGNQPQHF
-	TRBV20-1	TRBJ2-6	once	TGCAGTGCCCGGCGGGGCCTCCCCGTCGGGGCCAACGTCCTGACTTTC	CSARRGLPVGANVLTF
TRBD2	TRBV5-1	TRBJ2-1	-	TGCGCCAGCAGCTTGACTAGCGGGGCAAACAATGAGCAGTTCTTC	CASSLTSGANNEQFF
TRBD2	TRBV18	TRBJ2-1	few	TGTGCCAGCTCACCCCGGACTAGCGGAAGCTCCTACAATGAGCAGTTCTTC	CASSPRTSGSSYNEQFF
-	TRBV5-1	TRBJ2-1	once	TGCGCCAGCAGCGAGCTCGATTATGAGCAGTTCTTC	CASSELDYEQFF